This T cell receptor (beta chain) was sequenced for a study of cytomegalovirus exposure and HLA in healthy donors. Both 60 Vbeta primers and 13 Jbeta primers went into the PCR. The repertoire was sequenced with immunoSEQ multiplex PCR; TCRdb's copy has only in-frame clones and lacks some. Altogether roughly 190,000 clones are present, about 9% being singletons, with the ten largest covering less than 1.5%. The ends were cut back, 5 bases at V and 2 bases at J, with 19 bases in the middle. Germline CDR1 and CDR2: SGHVS and FQNEAQ. The CDR3 consists of 16 residues. The clonotype originates from a woman aged 30 to 39 in good health and CMV-seropositive. This chain links TRBV7-8 with TRBJ2-7; possible D gene TRBD2, 6 bases. Sequencing used PBMCs. CDR3 coding DNA: TGTGCCAGCAGCCCCCCGAGGAGGGTATCCCCCTACGAGCAGTACTTC. This translates into CASSPPRRVSPYEQYF.